This T cell receptor beta chain was sequenced for a study of shared T cell receptors in the human thymus. Assay used: immunoSEQ multiplex PCR; TCRdb lists only in-frame clones, some missing. The sample shows roughly 660,000 clones, around nine tenths of them seen only once. The same specimen was also included in a second study, on human thymus T cells. That study reports: Donation was from healthy Finnish infants who were having corrective surgery that addressed congenital heart defects. Resected material from corrective heart surgery provided the thymus tissue analysed. Seemingly biased V and J gene usage marked thymic and blood repertoires. Related research examined unrelated individuals and reported that their thymic repertoires overlapped highly.

The TCR sequence derives from a boy under three years old with a congenital heart defect. The sample taken for sequencing was thymocytes.

CDR3 loop: CASSVLAGDNEQFF. CDR3 in DNA: TGTGCCAGCAGTGTATTAGCGGGAGACAATGAGCAGTTCTTC. J is TRBJ2-1 and V is TRBV2, with 9 nucleotides matching TRBD2. The germline V gene encodes CDR1 SNHLY and CDR2 FYNNEI. Unmatched junction bases numbered 3, after V lost 4 bases and J lost 5 bases. The CDR3 has 14 amino acids. Full variable domain (missing parts from reference TRBV2 and TRBJ2-1): EPEVTQTPSHQVTQMGQEVILRCVPISNHLYFYWYRQILGQKVEFLVSFYNNEISEKSEIFDDQFSVERPDGSNFTLKIRSTKLEDSAMYFCASSVLAGDNEQFFGPGTRLTVL.